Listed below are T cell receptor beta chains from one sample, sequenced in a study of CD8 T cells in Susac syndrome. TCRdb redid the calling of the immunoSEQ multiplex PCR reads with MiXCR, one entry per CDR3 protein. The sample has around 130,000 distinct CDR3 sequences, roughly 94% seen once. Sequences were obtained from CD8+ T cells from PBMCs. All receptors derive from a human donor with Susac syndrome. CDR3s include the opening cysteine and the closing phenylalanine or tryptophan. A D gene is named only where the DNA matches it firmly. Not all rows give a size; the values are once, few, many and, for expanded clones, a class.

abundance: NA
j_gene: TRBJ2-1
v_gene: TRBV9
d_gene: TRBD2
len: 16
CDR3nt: TGTGCCAGCAGCGTAGCTTCAGCGGGGGGGCACAATGAGCAGTTCTTC
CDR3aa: CASSVASAGGHNEQFF

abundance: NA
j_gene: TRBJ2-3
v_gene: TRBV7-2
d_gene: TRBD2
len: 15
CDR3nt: TGTGCCAGCAGCCTGGGAGCGGGGCCGGGAGATACGCAGTATTTT
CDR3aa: CASSLGAGPGDTQYF

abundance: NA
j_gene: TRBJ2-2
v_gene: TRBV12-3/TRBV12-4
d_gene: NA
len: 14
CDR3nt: TGTGCCAGCACCTCCCGGGGGAACACCGGGGAGCTGTTTTTT
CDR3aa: CASTSRGNTGELFF

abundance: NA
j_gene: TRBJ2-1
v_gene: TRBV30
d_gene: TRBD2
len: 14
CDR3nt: TGTGCCTGGACTACGGGACTAGGGGTCAATGAGCAGTTCTTC
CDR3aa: CAWTTGLGVNEQFF

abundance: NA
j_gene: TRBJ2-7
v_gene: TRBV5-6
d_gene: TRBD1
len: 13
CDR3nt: TGTGCCAGCAGCGCCGACAGGGCCTACGAGCAGTACTTC
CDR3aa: CASSADRAYEQYF

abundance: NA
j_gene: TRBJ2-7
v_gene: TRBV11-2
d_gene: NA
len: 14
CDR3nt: TGTGCCAGCAGCCCTAGCTGGGAATCCTACGAGCAGTACTTC
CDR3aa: CASSPSWESYEQYF

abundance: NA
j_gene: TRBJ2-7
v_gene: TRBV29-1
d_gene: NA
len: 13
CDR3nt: TGCAGCTACAAGGGGGGGCCTCGATACGAGCAGTACTTC
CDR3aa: CSYKGGPRYEQYF

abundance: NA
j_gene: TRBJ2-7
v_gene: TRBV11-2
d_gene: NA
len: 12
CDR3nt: TGTGCCAGCAGATTACTAGGAGGCGAGCAGTACTTC
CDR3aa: CASRLLGGEQYF

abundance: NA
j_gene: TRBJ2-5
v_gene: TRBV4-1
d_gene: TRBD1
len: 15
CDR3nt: TGCGCCAGCAGCCTCCTCGACAGGGCCAAAGAGACCCAGTACTTC
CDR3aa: CASSLLDRAKETQYF

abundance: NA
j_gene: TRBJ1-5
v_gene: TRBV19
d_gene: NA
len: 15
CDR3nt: TGTGCCAGTAGTATGTACGGGGGCGGCAATCAGCCCCAGCATTTT
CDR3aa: CASSMYGGGNQPQHF

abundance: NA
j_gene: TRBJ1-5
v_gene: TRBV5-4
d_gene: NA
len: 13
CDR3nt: TGTGCCAGCAGCTTGGAGGCCGATCAGCCCCAGCATTTT
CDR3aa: CASSLEADQPQHF

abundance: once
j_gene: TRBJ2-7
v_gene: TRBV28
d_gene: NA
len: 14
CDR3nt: TGTGCCAGCAGTCACCGCGACAGGTCTTACGAGCAGTACTTC
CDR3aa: CASSHRDRSYEQYF

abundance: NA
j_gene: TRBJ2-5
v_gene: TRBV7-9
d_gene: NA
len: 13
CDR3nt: TGTGCCAGCTTGGCAGGGGCCCAAGAGACCCAGTACTTC
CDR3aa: CASLAGAQETQYF

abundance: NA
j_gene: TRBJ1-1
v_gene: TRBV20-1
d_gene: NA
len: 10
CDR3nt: TGCAGTGCTAGAGTCGGGGAAGCTTTCTTT
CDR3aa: CSARVGEAFF

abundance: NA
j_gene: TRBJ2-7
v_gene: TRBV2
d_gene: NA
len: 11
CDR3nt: TGTGCCAGCAGTGAGGCAGGCGAGCAGTACTTC
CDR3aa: CASSEAGEQYF